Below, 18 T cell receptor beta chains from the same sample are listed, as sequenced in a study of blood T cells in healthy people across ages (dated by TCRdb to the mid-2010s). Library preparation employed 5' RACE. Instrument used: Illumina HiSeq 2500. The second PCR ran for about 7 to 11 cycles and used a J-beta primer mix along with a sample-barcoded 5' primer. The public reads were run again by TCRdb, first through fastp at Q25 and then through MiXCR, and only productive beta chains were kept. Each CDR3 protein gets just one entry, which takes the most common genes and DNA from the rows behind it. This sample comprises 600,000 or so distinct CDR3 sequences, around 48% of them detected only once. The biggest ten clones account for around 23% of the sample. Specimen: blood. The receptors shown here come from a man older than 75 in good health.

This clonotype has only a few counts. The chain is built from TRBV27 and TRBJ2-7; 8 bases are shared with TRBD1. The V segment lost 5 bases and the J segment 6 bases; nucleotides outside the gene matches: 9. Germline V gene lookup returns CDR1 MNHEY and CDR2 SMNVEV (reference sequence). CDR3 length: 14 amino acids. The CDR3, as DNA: TGTGCCAGCAGTACTCTAGGACAGGGTTCCGAGCAGTACTTC. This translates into CASSTLGQGSEQYF.

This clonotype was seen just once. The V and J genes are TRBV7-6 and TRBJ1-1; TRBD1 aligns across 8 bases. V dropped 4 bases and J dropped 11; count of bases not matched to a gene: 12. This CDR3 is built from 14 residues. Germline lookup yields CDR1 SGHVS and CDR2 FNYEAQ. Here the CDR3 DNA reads TGTGCCAGCAGCTCATTCGGGACAGGTGGTATCGCTTTCTTT. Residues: CASSSFGTGGIAFF.

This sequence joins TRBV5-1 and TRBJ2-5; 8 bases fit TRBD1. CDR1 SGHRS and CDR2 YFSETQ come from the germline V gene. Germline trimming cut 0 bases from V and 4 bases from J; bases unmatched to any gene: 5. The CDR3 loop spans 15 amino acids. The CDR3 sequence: CASSLGTGIRETQYF. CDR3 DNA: TGCGCCAGCAGCTTGGGGACAGGGATTAGAGAGACCCAGTACTTC.

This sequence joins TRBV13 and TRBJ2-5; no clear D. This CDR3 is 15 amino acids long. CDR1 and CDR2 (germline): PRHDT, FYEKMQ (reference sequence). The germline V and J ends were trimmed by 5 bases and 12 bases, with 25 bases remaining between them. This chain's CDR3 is CASSEQSYSGWPKYF. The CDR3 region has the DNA TGTGCCAGCAGCGAACAGTCTTACTCCGGGTGGCCAAAGTACTTC. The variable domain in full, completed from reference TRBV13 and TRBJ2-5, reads AAGVIQSPRHLIKEKRETATLKCYPIPRHDTVYWYQQGPGQDPQFLISFYEKMQSDKGSIPDRFSAQQFSDYHSELNMSSLELGDSALYFCASSEQSYSGWPKYFGPGTRLLVL.

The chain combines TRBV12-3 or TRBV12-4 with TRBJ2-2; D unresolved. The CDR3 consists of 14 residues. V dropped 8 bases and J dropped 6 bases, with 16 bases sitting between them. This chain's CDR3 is CASGLPGRSGELFF. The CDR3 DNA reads TGTGCCAGCGGCCTCCCTGGGCGATCCGGGGAGCTGTTTTTT.

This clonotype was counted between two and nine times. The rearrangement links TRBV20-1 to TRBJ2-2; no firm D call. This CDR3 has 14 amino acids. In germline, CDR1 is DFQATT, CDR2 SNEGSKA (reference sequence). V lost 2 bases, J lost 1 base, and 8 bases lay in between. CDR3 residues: CSARKAGNTGELFF. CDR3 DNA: TGCAGTGCTAGAAAGGCAGGGAACACCGGGGAGCTGTTTTTT.

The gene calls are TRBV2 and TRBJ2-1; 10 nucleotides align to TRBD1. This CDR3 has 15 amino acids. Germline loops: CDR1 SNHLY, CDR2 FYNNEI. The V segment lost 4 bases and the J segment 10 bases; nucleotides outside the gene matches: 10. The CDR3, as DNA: TGTGCCAGCAGTGCTCAGGGACAGGGGTTCAACGAGCAGTTCTTC. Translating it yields CASSAQGQGFNEQFF.

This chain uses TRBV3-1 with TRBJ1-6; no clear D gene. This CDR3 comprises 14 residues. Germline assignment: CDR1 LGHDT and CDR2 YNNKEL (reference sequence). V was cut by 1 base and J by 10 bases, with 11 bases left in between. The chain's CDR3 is CASSQVRVESPLHF. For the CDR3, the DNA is TGTGCCAGCAGCCAAGTTAGGGTGGAATCACCCCTCCACTTT.

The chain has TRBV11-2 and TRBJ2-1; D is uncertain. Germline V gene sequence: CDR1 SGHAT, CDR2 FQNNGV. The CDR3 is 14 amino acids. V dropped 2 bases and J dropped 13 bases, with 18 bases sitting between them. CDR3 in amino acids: CASSLMASQETQFF. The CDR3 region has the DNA TGTGCCAGCAGCTTAATGGCCAGCCAAGAGACCCAGTTCTTC.

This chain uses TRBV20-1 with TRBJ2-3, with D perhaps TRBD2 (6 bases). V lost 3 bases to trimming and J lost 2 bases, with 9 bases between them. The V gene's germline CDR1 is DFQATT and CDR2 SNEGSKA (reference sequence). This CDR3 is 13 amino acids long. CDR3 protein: CSARGLNTDTQYF. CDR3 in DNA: TGCAGTGCTAGGGGACTCAACACAGATACGCAGTATTTT.

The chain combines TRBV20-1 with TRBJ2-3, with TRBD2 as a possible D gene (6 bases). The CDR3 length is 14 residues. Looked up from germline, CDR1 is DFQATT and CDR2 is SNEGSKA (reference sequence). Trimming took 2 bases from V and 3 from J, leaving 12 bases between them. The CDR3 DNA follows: TGCAGTGCTAGATTGTGGGAGGAGACAGATACGCAGTATTTT. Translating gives CSARLWEETDTQYF.

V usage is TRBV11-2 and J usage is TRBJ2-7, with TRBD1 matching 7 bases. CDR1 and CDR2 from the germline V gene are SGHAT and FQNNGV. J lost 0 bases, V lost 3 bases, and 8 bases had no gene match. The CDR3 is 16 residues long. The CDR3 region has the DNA TGTGCCAGCAGCTTCTACAGGGGCTACAGCTCCTACGAGCAGTACTTC. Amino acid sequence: CASSFYRGYSSYEQYF.

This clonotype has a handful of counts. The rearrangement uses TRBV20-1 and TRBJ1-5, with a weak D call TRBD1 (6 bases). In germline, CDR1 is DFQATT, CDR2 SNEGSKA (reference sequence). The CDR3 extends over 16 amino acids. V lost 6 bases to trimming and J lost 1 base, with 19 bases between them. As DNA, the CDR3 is TGCAGTGCACGCCGGGGGGGCGGGTACAGCAATCAGCCCCAGCATTTT. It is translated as CSARRGGGYSNQPQHF.

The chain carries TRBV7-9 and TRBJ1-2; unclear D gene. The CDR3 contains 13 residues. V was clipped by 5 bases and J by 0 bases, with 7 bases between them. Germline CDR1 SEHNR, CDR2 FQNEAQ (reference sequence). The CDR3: CASSPISNYGYTF. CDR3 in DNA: TGTGCCAGCAGCCCCATATCTAACTATGGCTACACCTTC.

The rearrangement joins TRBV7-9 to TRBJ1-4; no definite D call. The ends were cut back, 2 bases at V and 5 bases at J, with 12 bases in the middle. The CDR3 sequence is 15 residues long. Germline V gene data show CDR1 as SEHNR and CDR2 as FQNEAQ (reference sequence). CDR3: CASSLSGGPNEKLFF. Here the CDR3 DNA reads TGTGCCAGCAGCTTATCCGGCGGGCCAAATGAAAAACTGTTTTTT.

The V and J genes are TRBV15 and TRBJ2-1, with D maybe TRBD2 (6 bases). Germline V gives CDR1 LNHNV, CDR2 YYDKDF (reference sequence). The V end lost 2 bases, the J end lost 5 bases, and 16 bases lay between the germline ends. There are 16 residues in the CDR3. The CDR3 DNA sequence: TGTGCCACCAGCAGACAGGGCGGGACTCCAGACAATGAGCAGTTCTTC. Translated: CATSRQGGTPDNEQFF.

In DNA form, the CDR3 reads TGTGCCAGCTCATCCACCGGGACTAGCGGCGGCGTTGATGAGCAGTTCTTC. This gives the protein CASSSTGTSGGVDEQFF. This sequence joins TRBV18 and TRBJ2-1; 11 positions match TRBD2. The CDR3 length is 17 residues. Germline CDR1 KGHSH, CDR2 LQKENI. The V gene end was trimmed by 5 bases and the J gene end by 8 bases; junction bases not matched to a gene: 14.

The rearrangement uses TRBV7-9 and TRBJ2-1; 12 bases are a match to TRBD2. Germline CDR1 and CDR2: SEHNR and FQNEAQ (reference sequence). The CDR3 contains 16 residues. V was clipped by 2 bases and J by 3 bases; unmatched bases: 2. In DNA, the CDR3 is TGTGCCAGCAGCTTAACTAGCGGGGGGTACTACAATGAGCAGTTCTTC. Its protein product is CASSLTSGGYYNEQFF. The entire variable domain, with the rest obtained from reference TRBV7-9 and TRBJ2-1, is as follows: DTGVSQNPRHKITKRGQNVTFRCDPISEHNRLYWYRQTLGQGPEFLTYFQNEAQLEKSRLLSDRFSAERPKGSFSTLEIQRTEQGDSAMYLCASSLTSGGYYNEQFFGPGTRLTVL.